This T cell receptor beta chain was profiled in a study of T cells in tumors after PD-1 blockade. Study in general: Peripheral blood samples averaged around 33,000 unique clonotypes and about 120,000 templates.

Generated by immunoSEQ multiplex PCR, the TCRdb table keeps only in-frame clones and is missing some. This table holds 30,000 to 35,000 clones, about three quarters found once. The CDR3 consists of 13 residues. Trimming cost V 6 bases and J 2 bases, with 10 bases left between them. Germline CDR1 reads MNHEY; CDR2 reads SMNVEV (reference sequence). The TCR comes from a human donor with basal cell carcinoma. J is TRBJ1-2 and V is TRBV27; possibly TRBD1 for D (6 bases). This sample comprised PBMCs, obtained after anti-PD-1 treatment. CDR3 in amino acids: CASRATGNYGYTF. CDR3 bases: TGTGCCAGCAGGGCAACAGGGAACTATGGCTACACCTTC.